The clone carrying this TCR beta chain appeared a single time. Its matching antigen is unknown. Clones were read by immunoSEQ multiplex PCR, and TCRdb kept only the in-frame ones, dropping some. The sample yields under 100,000 clones, roughly 82% seen once. The entry originates in a study of radiation and T cells in renal cell carcinoma. The study, taken as a whole, reports: Top tumor clonotypes rose in blood 2 weeks post-radiation, then contracted.

The sample's time point: blood 4 weeks post-SBRT, at nephrectomy. Documented treatment: 15 Gy SBRT to primary tumor, nephrectomy 4 weeks later. Nephrectomy followed 15 Gy stereotactic body radiation by 4 weeks. Blood was sampled at baseline, 2 weeks and 4 weeks after SBRT. The tumor was a clear cell renal cell carcinoma. The CDR3 is made up of 14 amino acids. Germline V lookup: CDR1 SGHVS, CDR2 FQNEAQ. Trimming pared 1 base from V and 4 bases from J, leaving 9 bases between. The rearrangement uses TRBV7-8 and TRBJ2-3, with a weak D call TRBD2 (6 bases). The TCR sequence derives from a man aged 60-69 years with renal cell carcinoma. Here the sequenced sample was blood, taken from a patient whose treatment included radiotherapy and nephrectomy. In DNA form, the CDR3 reads TGTGCCAGCAGCTTAGTCTCTAGCGCAGATACGCAGTATTTT. It codes for CASSLVSSADTQYF.